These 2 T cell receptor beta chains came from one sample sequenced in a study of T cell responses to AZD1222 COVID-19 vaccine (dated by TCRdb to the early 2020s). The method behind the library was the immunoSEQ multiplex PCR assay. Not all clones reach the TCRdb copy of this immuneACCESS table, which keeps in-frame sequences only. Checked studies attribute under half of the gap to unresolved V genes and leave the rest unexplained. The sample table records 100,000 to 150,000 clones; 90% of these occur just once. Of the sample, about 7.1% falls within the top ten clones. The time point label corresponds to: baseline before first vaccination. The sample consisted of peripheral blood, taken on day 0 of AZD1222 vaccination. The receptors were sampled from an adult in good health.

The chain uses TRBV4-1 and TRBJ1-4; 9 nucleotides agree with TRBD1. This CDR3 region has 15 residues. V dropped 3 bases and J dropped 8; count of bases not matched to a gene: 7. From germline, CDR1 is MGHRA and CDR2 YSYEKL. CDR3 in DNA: TGCGCCAGCAGCCAGCTGGACAGGGGTGGAGAAAAACTGTTTTTT. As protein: CASSQLDRGGEKLFF.

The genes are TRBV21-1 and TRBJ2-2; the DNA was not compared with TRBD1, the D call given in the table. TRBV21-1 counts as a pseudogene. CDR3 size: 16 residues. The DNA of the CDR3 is TGTGCCAGCAACAAATGGGCCAATCTCTGGACCGGGGAGCTGTTTTTT. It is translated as CASNKWANLWTGELFF.